This T cell receptor (beta chain) is drawn from a study of blood T cell repertoires in COVID-19 (dated by TCRdb to the early 2020s). About the full investigation: Samples from collaborators originated in the United States, Italy and Spain and spanned both the acute and convalescent phases of COVID-19. The material from the prospective study consisted of cDNA or gDNA derived from T cells, B-cell-depleted T cells, or PBMCs. The dataset comprised deeply sampled blood TCRbeta repertoires from subjects exposed to, actively infected with, or recovered from COVID-19. Samples were obtained from the ongoing ImmuneRACE study (first 160 participants) and from about 1,300 subjects provided by 6 global collaborators. The repertoires were made available in a free public database intended to serve as a resource for research on the immune response to SARS-CoV-2. A de-identified subject ID, COVID-19 status, age in years and sex were almost always included in the sample metadata. Where HLA class I and class II types were available, the types were taken from metadata supplied by the sample provider, not from assay-based typing. What the work shows at the level of the full study, not this receptor alone: The amount of clinical and demographic metadata varied by source and participant and was provided uncurated.

Comments on this clone: Its binding antigen is unknown. Base qualities are not at hand, and no much larger clone is one base apart.

The collaborating institutions used their own protocols to collect whole blood in K2EDTA tubes. For TCRbeta analysis, collaborators shipped samples in one of three forms: frozen whole blood, isolated PBMCs, or DNA extracted from either of those sample types. Trimming takes 6 bases off V and 5 bases off J; junction bases not matched to a gene: 15. CDR1 and CDR2 (MDHEN, SYDVKM) derive from the germline V gene. Including the terminal cysteine and phenylalanine, the CDR3 comprises 17 residues. Here the CDR3 DNA is all that survives: 51 bases in frame from base 1. The immunoSEQ Assay, a bias-controlled multiplex PCR, was used to amplify TCRbeta CDR3 regions from genomic DNA. The authors' pipeline ran thus. Within the assay, amplification of reference gene primers was used to estimate how many nucleated cells each sample contained. Sequence reads were collapsed and filtered to measure the absolute abundance of every unique TCRbeta CDR3 rearrangement. For each sample, productive Simpson clonality was calculated as the square root of Simpson's diversity index over productive rearrangements. The table was pulled from immuneACCESS by TCRdb, which kept in-frame rearrangements only. Such tables lose some clones; where checked, under half of the loss comes from unresolved V genes, and the rest has no known cause. The V and J calls and clone size come from that table; D and trimming were worked out from the DNA. Within this sample are 93,000 or so clones, with roughly 87% of them counted one time only. The top ten constitute approximately 3.1% of the sample.

The clonotype was recovered from a man aged 45-65 years in a cohort sampled during active COVID-19. Source material: peripheral blood. Recombination connected TRBV28 to TRBJ2-2; 7 central bases correspond to TRBD1. CDR3 reads: CASSRHTDRAVTGELFF. The nucleotide sequence reads as follows: TGTGCCAGCAGCCGACACACAGACAGGGCTGTTACCGGGGAGCTGTTTTTT.